Shown below are 13 T cell receptor beta chains from a single sample sequenced in a study of Graves' ophthalmopathy and Graves' hyperthyroidism. RNA transcripts yielded amplified TCR beta CDR3 regions. The authors performed first-round RT-PCR with HTBI primers and then a second-round multiplex PCR. In TCRdb, the multiplex PCR reads were re-called with MiXCR into one record per CDR3 protein. The profile covers a few hundred thousand distinct CDR3 sequences, with just under 40% appearing a single time and about 4% taken by the ten largest. What was sequenced was peripheral blood or thyroid tissue (not recorded which). These receptors were obtained from an adult man with Graves' hyperthyroidism.

The chain links TRBV10-3 to TRBJ1-1; 8 bases agree with TRBD1. After removal of 10 bases from V and 1 base from J, the junction contained 8 bases not matched to a gene. The germline CDR1 and CDR2 sequences are ENHRY and SYGVKD. The CDR3 contains 14 residues. This CDR3 reads CATLGTGENTEAFF. The CDR3 bases are TGTGCCACCCTCGGGACAGGTGAGAACACTGAAGCTTTCTTT.

This clonotype was counted at least ten times. The V gene is TRBV19, the J gene TRBJ1-4; 7 bases are shared with TRBD1. V lost 5 bases and J lost 0; bases outside the gene matches: 3. Germline CDR1 is LNHDA and CDR2 is SQIVND (reference sequence). This CDR3 contains 15 residues. The CDR3 here is CASSQQGSTNEKLFF. CDR3 DNA: TGTGCCAGTAGTCAACAGGGGTCAACTAATGAAAAACTGTTTTTT.

The rearrangement joins TRBV10-3 to TRBJ2-2; possibly TRBD1 for D (6 bases). V lost 0 bases, J lost 4 bases, and 9 bases lay in between. CDR1 is ENHRY and CDR2 is SYGVKD in the germline V gene. The CDR3 extends over 15 amino acids. The CDR3 DNA reads as TGTGCCATCAGTGAGTCACAGGGATCCACCGGGGAGCTGTTTTTT. This translates into CAISESQGSTGELFF.

This clonotype was picked up many times. The gene calls are TRBV4-1 and TRBJ1-6, with D maybe TRBD1 (5 bases). Germline CDR1 MGHRA, CDR2 YSYEKL. The CDR3 length is 15 residues. The V gene lost 4 bases and the J gene lost 10 bases, with 17 bases spanning the gap. The CDR3 sequence is CASSLPAVGDSPLHF. The CDR3 coding sequence is TGCGCCAGCAGCCTCCCGGCTGTGGGGGACTCACCCCTCCACTTT.

This clonotype was counted only a few times. The rearrangement uses TRBV19 and TRBJ2-7, with 11 positions matching TRBD2. The V and J ends lost 2 bases and 4 bases, in that order; junction bases with no gene match: 4. Germline values: CDR1 LNHDA, CDR2 SQIVND (reference sequence). The CDR3 totals 15 residues. CDR3 sequence: CASSIKGTSGYEQYF. CDR3 DNA: TGTGCCAGTAGTATAAAGGGGACTAGCGGATACGAGCAGTACTTC. The whole variable domain, remainder taken from reference TRBV19 and TRBJ2-7, is DGGITQSPKYLFRKEGQNVTLSCEQNLNHDAMYWYRQDPGQGLRLIYYSQIVNDFQKGDIAEGYSVSREKKESFPLTVTSAQKNPTAFYLCASSIKGTSGYEQYFGPGTRLTVT.

This clonotype was observed once. V gene TRBV7-9 combines with J gene TRBJ2-7; the D is unclear. Germline loops: CDR1 SEHNR, CDR2 FQNEAQ (reference sequence). V lost 2 bases, J lost 4 bases, and 12 bases lay in between. The CDR3 loop spans 14 amino acids. CDR3 in amino acids: CASSLSAQVYEQYF. Here the CDR3 DNA reads TGTGCCAGCAGCTTAAGCGCGCAAGTATACGAGCAGTACTTC.

Remarks on this clonotype: With a much larger clone just one base away, this may be a read error. CDR3 sequence (DNA): TGTGCCGGCAGCGTAGTTGCGGGAGGGTTGGGCACCGGGGAGCTGTTTTTT. It yields the protein CAGSVVAGGLGTGELFF. This sequence joins TRBV9 and TRBJ2-2; 9 positions agree with TRBD2. The CDR3 is made up of 17 amino acids. Germline CDR1 and CDR2: SGDLS and YYNGEE.

The chain recombines TRBV7-8 with TRBJ1-5, with 12 bases that match TRBD1. The J segment lost 0 bases and the V segment lost 5 bases, leaving 11 bases of the junction unmatched. Germline V CDR1 and CDR2: SGHVS, FQNEAQ. This CDR3 is 19 amino acids long. The CDR3 loop is CASSKSHGTGGISNQPQHF. The CDR3 nucleotides are TGTGCCAGCAGCAAGTCTCACGGGACAGGGGGCATTAGCAATCAGCCCCAGCATTTT.

This clonotype was detected many times. J is TRBJ1-1 and V is TRBV29-1, with D hard to call. From germline, CDR1 is SQVTM and CDR2 ANQGSEA. This CDR3 has 10 amino acids. V was shortened by 6 bases and J by 10 bases, with 12 bases between the two germline ends. CDR3 DNA: TGCAGCGTCCTGGACTGGGTAGCTTTCTTT. Translated, it gives CSVLDWVAFF.

The chain uses TRBV9 and TRBJ1-4, with 8 bases matching TRBD1. The germline CDR1 and CDR2 sequences are SGDLS and YYNGEE. J lost 8 bases, V lost 0 bases, and 12 bases had no gene match. The CDR3 runs to 17 residues. CDR3 sequence (DNA): TGTGCCAGCAGCGTAGGGAACAGGGGGGGGCATGAGGAAAAACTGTTTTTT. Its protein product is CASSVGNRGGHEEKLFF.

This chain connects TRBV6-1 to TRBJ2-5, with D possibly being TRBD1 or TRBD2 (5 bases each). The CDR3 covers 13 residues. Per germline, CDR1 MNHNS and CDR2 SASEGT. V was trimmed by 8 bases and J by 2 bases, leaving 12 bases between them. Written as DNA, the CDR3 is TGTGCCAGCGAGGGGCAGTTTCAAGAGACCCAGTACTTC. As protein: CASEGQFQETQYF.

The gene calls are TRBV7-8 and TRBJ2-7; maybe TRBD1 (6 bases). The CDR3 covers 15 residues. The V gene's germline CDR1 is SGHVS and CDR2 FQNEAQ. V shed 9 bases and J shed 5 bases, with 23 bases lying between them. DNA for the CDR3: TGTGCCAGTAGTGCGACTGGACAGCATTTCGACGAGCAGTACTTC. Protein product: CASSATGQHFDEQYF.

This chain uses TRBV3-1 with TRBJ2-5; D possibly corresponds to TRBD1 (6 bases). Germline V gives CDR1 LGHDT, CDR2 YNNKEL (reference sequence). V was cut by 4 bases and J by 3 bases, with 12 bases left in between. The CDR3 length is 14 residues. The CDR3 here is CASSRRTDKETQYF. Here the CDR3 DNA reads TGTGCCAGCAGCCGACGGACAGATAAAGAGACCCAGTACTTC.